A single sample is the source of the 22 T cell receptor beta chains below, sequenced in a study of cytomegalovirus exposure and HLA in healthy donors (TCRdb year 2017). The library was generated by the immunoSEQ multiplex PCR assay. The multiplex PCR relied on a mix of 60 forward primers for TCR Vbeta segments and 13 reverse primers for TCR Jbeta segments. Here the immuneACCESS table is served through TCRdb, limited to in-frame sequences with V and J called. Missing clones are a known gap in these copies; in checked studies unresolved V genes cover under half, and the rest lacks a known reason. Here the sample has approximately 150,000 clones; approximately 80% occur a single time. Under 5% of the sample rests with the top ten. Input material: PBMCs. These receptors came from a man between 18 and 29 years old in good health and CMV-seronegative.

This clone was seen a few times. V is TRBV5-8 and J is TRBJ2-6; 7 bases are a match to TRBD1. The V gene end was trimmed by 6 bases and the J gene end by 0 bases; junction bases not matched to a gene: 9. The germline gives CDR1 SGHTS, CDR2 YDEGEE. This CDR3 spans 17 amino acids. Here the CDR3 DNA reads TGTGCCAGCACTAAGGGGGCACTTCTCTCTGGGGCCAACGTCCTGACTTTC. Protein product: CASTKGALLSGANVLTF. The full variable domain, rest sourced from reference TRBV5-8 and TRBJ2-6, is EAGVTQSPTHLIKTRGQQATLRCSPISGHTSVYWYQQALGLGLQFLLWYDEGEERNRGNFPPRFSGRQFPNYSSELNVNALELEDSALYLCASTKGALLSGANVLTFGAGSRLTVL.

The sample holds one count of this clone. The chain uses TRBV25-1 and TRBJ2-4; D is perhaps TRBD2 (6 bases). V was cut by 1 base and J by 3 bases, with 10 bases left in between. CDR1 and CDR2 from the germline V gene are MGHDK and SYGVNS. This CDR3 region has 15 residues. CDR3: CASSESEGYKNIQYF. Here the CDR3 DNA reads TGTGCCAGCAGTGAATCGGAGGGATACAAAAACATTCAGTACTTC.

The chain is built from TRBV15 and TRBJ1-5, with 7 positions matching TRBD1. V lost 3 bases and J lost 7; bases outside the gene matches: 6. Germline V gene data show CDR1 as LNHNV and CDR2 as YYDKDF (reference sequence). This CDR3 is 14 amino acids long. CDR3 bases: TGTGCCACCAGCAGGGACAGGTCACGGCAGCCCCAGCATTTT. Protein sequence: CATSRDRSRQPQHF. The full variable domain, with the rest looked up from reference TRBV15 and TRBJ1-5, is DAMVIQNPRYQVTQFGKPVTLSCSQTLNHNVMYWYQQKSSQAPKLLFHYYDKDFNNEADTPDNFQSRRPNTSFCFLDIRSPGLGDTAMYLCATSRDRSRQPQHFGDGTRLSIL.

V and J are TRBV5-5 and TRBJ1-5, with D perhaps matching TRBD1 (5 bases). Germline CDR1 is SGHKS and CDR2 is YYEKEE (reference sequence). Trimming cost V 3 bases and J 9 bases, with 19 bases left between them. The CDR3 runs 15 residues. The CDR3 DNA is TGTGCCAGCAGCTCGGGGCTGGGGGGGTTGCGGCCCCAGCATTTT. Translating gives CASSSGLGGLRPQHF.

This chain connects TRBV7-2 to TRBJ2-7; TRBD1 is a possible D gene (6 bases). The CDR3 is made up of 14 amino acids. Deletions cut 1 base from V and 3 bases from J, with 10 bases between. CDR1 is SGHTA, CDR2 FQGNSA, per germline. In nucleotides, the CDR3 is TGTGCCAGCAGCTTAGACCAGGGGATCTACGAGCAGTACTTC. Translation gives CASSLDQGIYEQYF.

The genes are TRBV4-1 and TRBJ2-2, with 10 positions matching TRBD1. V lost 2 bases, J lost 7 bases, and 10 bases stayed unmatched. The CDR3 runs to 17 residues. Germline CDR1 and CDR2: MGHRA and YSYEKL. The CDR3 region has the DNA TGCGCCAGCAGCCAATTACCGGGACAGGGGAGAGGCGGGGAGCTGTTTTTT. Protein product: CASSQLPGQGRGGELFF.

This chain connects TRBV7-3 to TRBJ1-1; TRBD1 is a possible D gene (6 bases). The CDR3 extends over 13 amino acids. Germline CDR1 and CDR2: SGHTA and FQGTGA. The ends were cut back, 4 bases at V and 6 bases at J, with 12 bases in the middle. This chain's CDR3 is CASSSDRLSEAFF. CDR3 coding DNA: TGTGCCAGCAGCTCAGACAGGCTTTCTGAAGCTTTCTTT.

V usage is TRBV6-5 and J usage is TRBJ1-1; tentative D call: TRBD1 (6 bases). CDR3 length equals 12 residues. V was cut by 6 bases and J by 8 bases, with 13 bases left in between. The germline CDR1 and CDR2 sequences are MNHEY and SVGAGI. CDR3 sequence reads: CASSLTGFEAFF. The CDR3 region has the DNA TGTGCCAGCAGCCTGACAGGCTTCGAAGCTTTCTTT.

The genes are TRBV2 and TRBJ2-1, with 12 positions matching TRBD2. J was trimmed by 0 bases and V by 7 bases; bases with no gene match: 13. Germline lookup yields CDR1 SNHLY and CDR2 FYNNEI. The CDR3 is 19 residues long. CDR3 sequence (DNA): TGTGCCAGCACCCATGGACTAGCGGGATTTAAGAGCTCCTACAATGAGCAGTTCTTC. This codes for CASTHGLAGFKSSYNEQFF.

V is TRBV7-2 and J is TRBJ1-5, with 7 bases lining up with TRBD1. Germline CDR1 reads SGHTA; CDR2 reads FQGNSA. With 3 bases clipped from V and 2 bases from J, the junction kept 10 bases outside the gene matches. The CDR3 sequence is 17 residues long. Written as DNA, the CDR3 is TGTGCCAGCAGCTTGGAGGGGGCGTTTGGGGGCAATCAGCCCCAGCATTTT. The encoded protein is CASSLEGAFGGNQPQHF.

The rearrangement links TRBV25-1 to TRBJ1-1; D gene uncertain. Trimming shortened V by 1 base and J by 9 bases, and 15 bases separated the two germline ends. Germline V gene lookup returns CDR1 MGHDK and CDR2 SYGVNS. CDR3 size: 14 residues. This chain's CDR3 is CASSEFEVGKQAFF. The DNA for the CDR3 is TGTGCCAGCAGTGAATTTGAGGTCGGAAAACAAGCTTTCTTT.

The genes are TRBV30 and TRBJ2-7; 13 nucleotides agree with TRBD2. The germline CDR1 and CDR2 sequences are GTSNPN and SVGIG (reference sequence). The CDR3 loop spans 16 amino acids. J gave up 6 bases and V 3 bases, and 11 bases lay outside the gene matches. Here the CDR3 DNA reads TGTGCCTGGAGCCGCGGGACTAGCGGGATGCCTAGCGAGCAGTACTTC. Amino acid sequence: CAWSRGTSGMPSEQYF.

The chain couples TRBV7-9 to TRBJ2-3; 7 bases align to TRBD2. The CDR3 is 14 amino acids. The germline gives CDR1 SEHNR, CDR2 FQNEAQ (reference sequence). Trimming removed 6 bases from V and 8 bases from J; junction bases left unmatched: 11. The CDR3 DNA sequence: TGTGCCAGCAGTGCGGTTGGCGGGGGTGGTACGCAGTATTTT. It specifies CASSAVGGGGTQYF.

This clone was seen a handful of times. The chain recombines TRBV6-5 with TRBJ2-1; 8 nucleotides line up with TRBD1. Germline CDR1 and CDR2: MNHEY and SVGAGI. V lost 2 bases and J lost 9; bases outside the gene matches: 9. The CDR3 is 15 residues long. The CDR3 region has the DNA TGTGCCAGCAGTTACCAGCAAATACAGGGGGGTGAGCAGTTCTTC. Protein product: CASSYQQIQGGEQFF.

The rearrangement links TRBV28 to TRBJ1-5, with 9 bases fitting TRBD1. Germline V lookup: CDR1 MDHEN, CDR2 SYDVKM. V gave up 5 bases and J gave up 1 base; unmatched junction bases: 9. This CDR3 is 17 amino acids long. The CDR3 spells CASSTWTGEGSNQPQHF. The CDR3 nucleotides read TGTGCCAGCAGTACCTGGACAGGGGAAGGCAGCAATCAGCCCCAGCATTTT.

The chain carries TRBV7-2 and TRBJ2-1; possible D gene TRBD2, 5 bases. Germline V gene data show CDR1 as SGHTA and CDR2 as FQGNSA. The CDR3 extends over 15 amino acids. Deletions cut 8 bases from V and 6 bases from J, with 20 bases between. The CDR3 DNA is TGTGCCAGCGCCTTTGACTACACGGGATCCAATGAGCAGTTCTTC. It codes for CASAFDYTGSNEQFF. Together with reference TRBV7-2 and TRBJ2-1, the CDR3 gives the full variable domain: GAGVSQSPSNKVTEKGKDVELRCDPISGHTALYWYRQSLGQGLEFLIYFQGNSAPDKSGLPSDRFSAERTGGSVSTLTIQRTQQEDSAVYLCASAFDYTGSNEQFFGPGTRLTVL.

The rearrangement uses TRBV13 and TRBJ2-3, with D hard to call. The CDR3 runs to 13 residues. From germline, CDR1 is PRHDT and CDR2 FYEKMQ (reference sequence). V lost 2 bases and J 6 bases, leaving 9 bases between the germline ends. The CDR3 reads CASSLSLPDTQYF. The CDR3 DNA follows: TGTGCCAGCAGCTTATCCCTTCCTGATACGCAGTATTTT.

The chain has TRBV4-3 and TRBJ2-7; 12 nucleotides line up with TRBD2. J gave up 3 bases and V 4 bases, and 7 bases lay outside the gene matches. The V gene's germline CDR1 is LGHNA and CDR2 YSLEER. This CDR3 spans 16 amino acids. Here the CDR3 reads CASSRGLTSGSYEQYF. CDR3 sequence (DNA): TGCGCCAGCAGCCGAGGATTGACTAGCGGGAGCTACGAGCAGTACTTC.

The chain couples TRBV13 to TRBJ1-1; D unresolved. The CDR3 has 14 residues. V dropped 0 bases and J dropped 3 bases, with 8 bases sitting between them. Per germline, CDR1 PRHDT and CDR2 FYEKMQ (reference sequence). The CDR3 is CASSLGRSYTEAFF. Here the CDR3 DNA reads TGTGCCAGCAGCTTAGGTCGGTCCTACACTGAAGCTTTCTTT. Variable domain in full (rest from reference TRBV13 and TRBJ1-1): AAGVIQSPRHLIKEKRETATLKCYPIPRHDTVYWYQQGPGQDPQFLISFYEKMQSDKGSIPDRFSAQQFSDYHSELNMSSLELGDSALYFCASSLGRSYTEAFFGQGTRLTVV.

The count of this clone is one. The chain recombines TRBV6-6 with TRBJ2-7, with D tentatively TRBD1 (5 bases). Trimming removed 7 bases at V and 4 bases at J, with 17 bases between. The CDR3 contains 14 residues. Germline-derived CDR1 and CDR2 are MNHNY and SVGAGI (reference sequence). The CDR3 coding sequence is TGTGCCAGCACTCGCCCCGGGCAGGGATACGAGCAGTACTTC. Translation: CASTRPGQGYEQYF.

The chain recombines TRBV6-5 with TRBJ1-2; tentative D call: TRBD1 (6 bases). Germline V lookup: CDR1 MNHEY, CDR2 SVGAGI. V was pared by 5 bases and J by 0 bases, with 7 bases between. The CDR3 runs 13 residues. The CDR3 sequence: CASSRTANYGYTF. The CDR3 nucleotides are TGTGCCAGCAGTAGGACAGCTAACTATGGCTACACCTTC.

This chain connects TRBV5-1 to TRBJ2-3; tentatively, D is TRBD2 (5 bases). With 5 bases removed from V and 3 bases from J, the gap between germline ends came to 13 bases. This CDR3 is 14 amino acids long. CDR1 SGHRS and CDR2 YFSETQ come from the germline V gene. CDR3 in amino acids: CASRAARGTDTQYF. CDR3 DNA: TGCGCCAGCAGGGCCGCTCGAGGGACAGATACGCAGTATTTT.